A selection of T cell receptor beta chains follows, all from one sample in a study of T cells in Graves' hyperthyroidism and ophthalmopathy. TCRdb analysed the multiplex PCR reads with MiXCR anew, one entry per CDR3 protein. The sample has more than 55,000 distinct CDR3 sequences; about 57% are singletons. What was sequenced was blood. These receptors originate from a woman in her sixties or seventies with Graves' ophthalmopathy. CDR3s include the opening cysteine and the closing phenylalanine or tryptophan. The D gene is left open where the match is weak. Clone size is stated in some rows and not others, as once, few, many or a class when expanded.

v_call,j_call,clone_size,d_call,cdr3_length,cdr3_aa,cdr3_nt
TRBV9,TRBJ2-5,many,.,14,CASSVGIGRETQYF,TGTGCCAGCAGCGTAGGGATAGGGAGGGAGACCCAGTACTTC
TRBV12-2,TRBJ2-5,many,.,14,CASRFDSDQETQYF,TGTGCAAGTCGCTTTGACAGCGACCAAGAGACCCAGTACTTC
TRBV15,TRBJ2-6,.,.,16,CATRGRANTGANVLTF,TGTGCCACCCGAGGTAGGGCGAACACCGGGGCCAACGTCCTGACTTTC
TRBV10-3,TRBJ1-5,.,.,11,CAISDGETQHF,TGTGCCATCAGTGACGGAGAGACCCAGCATTTT
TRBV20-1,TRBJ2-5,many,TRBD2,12,CSARGGRETQYF,TGCAGTGCCCGGGGGGGCCGAGAGACCCAGTACTTC
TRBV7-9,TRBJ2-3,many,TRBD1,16,CASSPRGSSSTDTQYF,TGTGCCAGCAGCCCCAGGGGGAGTTCTAGCACAGATACGCAGTATTTT
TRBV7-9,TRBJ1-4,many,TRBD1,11,CASTDRAKLFF,TGTGCCAGCACCGACAGGGCAAAACTGTTTTTT
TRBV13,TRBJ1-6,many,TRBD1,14,CASSSGTVGSPLHF,TGTGCCAGCAGTTCCGGGACAGTTGGCTCACCCCTCCACTTT
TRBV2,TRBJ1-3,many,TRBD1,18,CASSELPQLTGPRDTIYF,TGTGCCAGCAGCGAATTGCCCCAATTGACAGGGCCAAGGGACACCATATATTTT
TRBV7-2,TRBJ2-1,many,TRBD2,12,CASSFKREAEFF,TGTGCCAGCAGCTTCAAGCGGGAGGCGGAGTTCTTC
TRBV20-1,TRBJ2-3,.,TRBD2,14,CSVASGGAVDTQYF,TGCAGTGTGGCTAGCGGGGGGGCCGTGGATACGCAGTATTTT
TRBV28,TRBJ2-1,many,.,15,CASSSLRVRYNEQFF,TGTGCCAGCAGTTCCCTGCGAGTGAGATACAATGAGCAGTTCTTC
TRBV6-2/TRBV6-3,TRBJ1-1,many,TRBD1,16,CASSESRTGFNTEAFF,TGTGCCAGCAGTGAAAGCCGGACAGGGTTCAACACTGAAGCTTTCTTT
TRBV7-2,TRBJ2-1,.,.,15,CAGSLRGSTFPEQFF,TGTGCCGGCAGCCTGAGGGGGTCTACCTTTCCTGAGCAGTTCTTC
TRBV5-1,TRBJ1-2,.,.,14,CASSLTAQNYGYTF,TGCGCCAGCAGCTTGACAGCACAGAACTATGGCTACACCTTC
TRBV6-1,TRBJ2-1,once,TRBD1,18,CASSVNRDSSSSYNEQFF,TGTGCCAGCAGTGTCAACAGGGACAGTTCGAGCTCCTACAATGAGCAGTTCTTC
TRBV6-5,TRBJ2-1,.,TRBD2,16,CASSPVVTSGSSEQFF,TGTGCCAGCAGCCCGGTGGTGACTAGCGGGAGTTCTGAGCAGTTCTTC
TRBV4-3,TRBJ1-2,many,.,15,CASSQDVGSGYGYTF,TGCGCCAGCAGCCAAGACGTGGGGTCTGGGTATGGCTACACCTTC
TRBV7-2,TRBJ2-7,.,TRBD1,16,CASSLSSGAGGDEQYF,TGTGCCAGCAGCTTATCCTCGGGGGCAGGGGGCGACGAGCAGTACTTC
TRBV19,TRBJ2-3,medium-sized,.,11,CASSITDTQYF,TGTGCCAGTAGTATCACAGATACGCAGTATTTT
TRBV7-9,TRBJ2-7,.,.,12,CASSRQNYEQYF,TGTGCCAGCAGCCGACAGAATTACGAGCAGTACTTC
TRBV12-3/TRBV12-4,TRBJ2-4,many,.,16,CASSFGRVGTKNIQYF,TGTGCCAGCAGTTTCGGCAGGGTGGGGACCAAAAACATTCAGTACTTC
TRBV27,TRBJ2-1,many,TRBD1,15,CASSLSGGVYNEQFF,TGTGCCAGCAGTTTATCAGGGGGCGTCTACAATGAGCAGTTCTTC
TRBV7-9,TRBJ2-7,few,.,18,CASSPVSGTPVGRYEQYF,TGTGCCAGCAGCCCCGTGAGCGGGACACCTGTAGGGAGGTACGAGCAGTACTTC
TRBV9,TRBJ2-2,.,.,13,CASSTTITGELFF,TGTGCCAGCAGCACGACGATAACCGGGGAGCTGTTTTTT
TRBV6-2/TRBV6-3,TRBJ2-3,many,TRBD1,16,CASSKPQGAHTDTQYF,TGTGCCAGCAGCAAACCGCAGGGGGCACACACAGATACGCAGTATTTT
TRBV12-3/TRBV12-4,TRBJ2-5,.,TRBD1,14,CASRRTGEGETQYF,TGTGCCAGCAGAAGGACAGGGGAGGGAGAGACCCAGTACTTC
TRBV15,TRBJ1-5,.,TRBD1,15,CATSRQGAGNQPQHF,TGTGCCACCAGCCGACAGGGGGCGGGAAATCAGCCCCAGCATTTT
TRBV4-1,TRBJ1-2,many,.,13,CASSWVGVDGYTF,TGCGCCAGCAGTTGGGTGGGGGTGGATGGCTACACCTTC
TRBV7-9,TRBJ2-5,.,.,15,CATYGEGLGRETQYF,TGTGCCACCTACGGGGAAGGGTTGGGACGGGAGACCCAGTACTTC
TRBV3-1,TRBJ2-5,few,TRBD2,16,CASSQRAGGEGETQYF,TGTGCCAGCAGCCAAAGAGCGGGGGGAGAGGGAGAGACCCAGTACTTC
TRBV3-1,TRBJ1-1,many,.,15,CASSQVWRGNTEAFF,TGTGCCAGCAGCCAAGTCTGGCGGGGCAACACTGAAGCTTTCTTT
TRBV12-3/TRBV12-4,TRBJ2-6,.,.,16,CATTFEGGAGANVLTF,TGTGCCACCACCTTTGAGGGTGGGGCCGGGGCCAACGTCCTGACTTTC
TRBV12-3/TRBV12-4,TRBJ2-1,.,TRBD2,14,CASSSVIGWGGQFF,TGTGCCAGCAGTTCTGTGATCGGTTGGGGGGGGCAGTTCTTC
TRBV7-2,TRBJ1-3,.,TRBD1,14,CASRQGTTGNTIYF,TGTGCCAGCAGACAGGGGACCACTGGAAACACCATATATTTT
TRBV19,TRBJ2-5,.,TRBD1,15,CASRPGQGMQETQYF,TGTGCCAGTAGACCGGGACAGGGTATGCAAGAGACCCAGTACTTC
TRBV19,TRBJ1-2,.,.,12,CASSIELRGYTF,TGTGCCAGTAGTATCGAATTGAGGGGCTACACCTTC
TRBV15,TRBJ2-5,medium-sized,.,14,CATRHGRDVETQYF,TGTGCCACCCGCCACGGACGGGACGTTGAGACCCAGTACTTC
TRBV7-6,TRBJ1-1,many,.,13,CASSSYGGTEAFF,TGTGCCAGCAGCTCTTACGGGGGCACTGAAGCTTTCTTT
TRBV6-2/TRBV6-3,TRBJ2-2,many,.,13,CASTRENTGELFF,TGTGCCAGCACGCGCGAAAACACCGGGGAGCTGTTTTTT
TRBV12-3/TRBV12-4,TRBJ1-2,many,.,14,CASSSGRANYGYTF,TGTGCCAGCAGTTCCGGGAGAGCTAACTATGGCTACACCTTC
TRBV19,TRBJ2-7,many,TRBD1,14,CASSTGTGGYEQYF,TGTGCCAGTAGTACCGGGACAGGGGGCTACGAGCAGTACTTC
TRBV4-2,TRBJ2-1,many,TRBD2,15,CASSLQTSGANEQFF,TGTGCCAGCAGCCTTCAGACTAGCGGGGCTAACGAGCAGTTCTTC
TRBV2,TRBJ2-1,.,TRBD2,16,CASKAWTSGRLDEQFF,TGTGCCAGCAAAGCCTGGACTAGCGGGAGACTAGATGAGCAGTTCTTC
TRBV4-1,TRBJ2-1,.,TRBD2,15,CASSHEGLAGGWQSF,TGCGCCAGCAGCCACGAGGGACTAGCGGGAGGATGGCAGTCCTTC
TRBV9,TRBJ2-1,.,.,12,CASSATYNEQFF,TGTGCCAGCAGCGCCACCTACAATGAGCAGTTCTTC
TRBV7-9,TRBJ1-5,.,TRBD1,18,CASTGAGTGGIGDQPQHF,TGTGCCAGCACCGGAGCTGGGACAGGGGGCATAGGTGATCAGCCCCAGCATTTT
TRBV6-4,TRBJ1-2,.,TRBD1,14,CASLDRPSNYGYTF,TGTGCCAGCCTGGACAGGCCTTCTAACTATGGCTACACCTTC
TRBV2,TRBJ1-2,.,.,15,CASGLAPGSSEGYTF,TGTGCCAGCGGCTTAGCCCCGGGGTCTTCTGAAGGCTACACCTTC
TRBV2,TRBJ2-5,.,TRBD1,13,CAGTQGHQETQYF,TGTGCCGGCACACAGGGGCACCAAGAGACCCAGTACTTC
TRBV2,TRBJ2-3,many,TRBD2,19,CASSDGGTSGGQGTDTQYF,TGTGCCAGCAGTGATGGGGGGACTAGCGGGGGCCAGGGCACAGATACGCAGTATTTT
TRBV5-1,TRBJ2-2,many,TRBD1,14,CASSYHDRAGELFF,TGCGCCAGCAGCTACCACGACAGGGCTGGGGAGCTGTTTTTT
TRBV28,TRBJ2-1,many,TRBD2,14,CASRARLAGGLQFF,TGTGCCAGCCGCGCCCGACTAGCGGGAGGGTTGCAGTTCTTC